Included here is one TCR beta chain sequence, with context. Profiled with immunoSEQ multiplex PCR; TCRdb holds only in-frame clones, not every one. The table shows around 44,000 clones, with around 86% occurring only once. This sample was included in a study of T cell responses to AZD1222 COVID-19 vaccine. Trimming left V 5 bases short and J 3 bases short, with 10 bases between. The CDR3 runs 13 residues. Sequenced material: peripheral blood, taken 28 days after the second AZD1222 dose. This receptor was taken from an adult who received the AZD1222 COVID-19 vaccine. The chain links TRBV12-3 or TRBV12-4 to TRBJ1-1, with D unresolved. This chain's CDR3 is CASSSLGYTEAFF. CDR3 nucleotide sequence: TGTGCCAGCAGTAGCTTGGGGTACACTGAAGCTTTCTTT.